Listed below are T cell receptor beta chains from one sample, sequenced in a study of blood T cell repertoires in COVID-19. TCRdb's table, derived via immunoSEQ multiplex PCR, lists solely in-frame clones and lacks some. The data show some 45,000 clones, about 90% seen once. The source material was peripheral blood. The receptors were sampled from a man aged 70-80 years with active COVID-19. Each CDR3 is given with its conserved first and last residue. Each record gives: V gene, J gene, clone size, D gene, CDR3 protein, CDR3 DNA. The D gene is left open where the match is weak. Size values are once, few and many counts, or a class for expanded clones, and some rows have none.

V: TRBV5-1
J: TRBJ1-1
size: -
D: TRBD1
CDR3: CASSGDGTVNTEAFF
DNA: TGCGCCAGCAGCGGGGACGGGACAGTGAACACTGAAGCTTTCTTT

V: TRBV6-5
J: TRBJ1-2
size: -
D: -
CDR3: CARGGSGYGYTF
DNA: TGTGCCCGCGGAGGCTCAGGCTATGGCTACACCTTC

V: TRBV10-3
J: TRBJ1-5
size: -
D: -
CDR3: CAISIDRYQPQHF
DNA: TGTGCCATCAGTATTGACAGATATCAGCCCCAGCATTTT

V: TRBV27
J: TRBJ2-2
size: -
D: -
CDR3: CASSQGSLQGGTGELFF
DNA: TGTGCCAGCAGCCAAGGGTCTTTGCAGGGTGGCACCGGGGAGCTGTTTTTT

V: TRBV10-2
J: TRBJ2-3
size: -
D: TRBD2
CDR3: CASSEALAGGPTDTQYF
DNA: TGCGCCAGCAGTGAGGCGCTAGCGGGGGGGCCTACGGATACGCAGTATTTT

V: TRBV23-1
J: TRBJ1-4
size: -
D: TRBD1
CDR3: CASSQSRRRDREFEKLFF
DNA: TGCGCCAGCAGTCAATCCAGGCGGCGGGACAGGGAATTTGAAAAACTGTTTTTT

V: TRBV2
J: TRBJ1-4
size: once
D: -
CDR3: CASSENRQTGEKLFF
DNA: TGTGCCAGCAGTGAAAACCGTCAAACAGGTGAAAAACTGTTTTTT

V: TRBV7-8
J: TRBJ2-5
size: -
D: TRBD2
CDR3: CASSLTGGLETQYF
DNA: TGTGCCAGCTCGTTGACGGGGGGGCTCGAGACCCAGTACTTC

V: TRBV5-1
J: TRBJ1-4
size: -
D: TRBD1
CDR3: CASSSQGGNEKLFF
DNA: TGCGCCAGCAGTTCTCAGGGGGGTAATGAAAAACTGTTTTTT

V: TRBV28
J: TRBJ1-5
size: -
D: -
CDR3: CASSAPTGLTQHF
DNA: TGTGCCAGCAGTGCCCCCACAGGGTTAACCCAGCATTTT

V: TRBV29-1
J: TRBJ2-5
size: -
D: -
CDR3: CSVEDSKPQSWTQYF
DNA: TGCAGCGTTGAGGACAGCAAACCCCAAAGTTGGACCCAGTACTTC

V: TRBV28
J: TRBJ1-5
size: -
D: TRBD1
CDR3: CASMGRGLGGNQPQHF
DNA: TGTGCCAGCATGGGCAGGGGGCTAGGGGGCAATCAGCCCCAGCATTTT

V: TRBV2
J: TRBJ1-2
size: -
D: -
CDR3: CARIGANYGYTF
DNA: TGTGCCAGGATAGGGGCAAACTATGGCTACACCTTC

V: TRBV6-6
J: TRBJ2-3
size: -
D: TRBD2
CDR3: CASTPRGSGGADTQYF
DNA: TGTGCCAGCACCCCCCGGGGTAGCGGGGGGGCGGATACGCAGTATTTT

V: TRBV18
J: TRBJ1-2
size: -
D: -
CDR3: CASSPGSEGGYTF
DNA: TGTGCCAGCTCACCCGGGTCCGAGGGTGGCTACACCTTC

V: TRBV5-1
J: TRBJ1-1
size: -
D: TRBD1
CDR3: CASSLYRGRSEAFF
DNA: TGCGCCAGCAGCTTATACAGGGGGCGAAGTGAAGCTTTCTTT

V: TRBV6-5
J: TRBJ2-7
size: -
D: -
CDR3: CASRNRQGGEQYF
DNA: TGTGCCAGCAGAAACCGACAGGGAGGCGAGCAGTACTTC

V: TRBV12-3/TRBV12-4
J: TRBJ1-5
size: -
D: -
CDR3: CASSLNFNQPQHF
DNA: TGTGCCAGCAGTTTAAACTTCAATCAGCCCCAGCATTTT

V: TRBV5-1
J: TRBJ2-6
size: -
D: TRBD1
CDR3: CASSRGQGALQTYSGANVLTF
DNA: TGCGCCAGCAGCCGGGGACAGGGGGCTCTCCAAACCTATTCTGGGGCCAACGTCCTGACTTTC

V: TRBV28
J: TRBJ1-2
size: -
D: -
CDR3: CASSPHLTRGGYTF
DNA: TGTGCCAGCAGTCCCCACCTCACCAGAGGTGGCTACACCTTC

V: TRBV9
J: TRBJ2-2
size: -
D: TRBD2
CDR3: CASSFSGTSGNTGELFF
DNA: TGTGCCAGCAGCTTCAGCGGGACTAGCGGGAACACCGGGGAGCTGTTTTTT

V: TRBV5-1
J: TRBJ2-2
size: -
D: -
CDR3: CASSPGSNTGELFF
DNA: TGCGCCAGCAGCCCTGGTAGTAACACCGGGGAGCTGTTTTTT

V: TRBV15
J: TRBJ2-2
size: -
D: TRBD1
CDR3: CATSRAFYGTGGNTGELFF
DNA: TGTGCCACCAGCAGAGCCTTTTACGGGACAGGGGGTAACACCGGGGAGCTGTTTTTT

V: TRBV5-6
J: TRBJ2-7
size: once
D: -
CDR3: CASSKVNSYEQYF
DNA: TGTGCCAGCAGTAAAGTTAACAGCTACGAGCAGTACTTC

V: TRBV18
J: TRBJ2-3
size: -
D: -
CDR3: CASSPSGGLNTQYF
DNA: TGTGCCAGCTCACCATCCGGGGGGCTGAATACGCAGTATTTT

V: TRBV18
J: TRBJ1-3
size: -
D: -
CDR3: CASSQLDREPGNTIYF
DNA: TGTGCCAGCTCCCAACTGGACAGAGAACCTGGAAACACCATATATTTT

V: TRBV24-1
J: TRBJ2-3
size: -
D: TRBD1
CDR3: CATRGTGGTREQYF
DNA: TGTGCCACCAGAGGGACAGGGGGGACGCGGGAGCAGTATTTT

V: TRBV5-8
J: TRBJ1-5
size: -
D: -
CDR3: CASSLYRDLQPQHF
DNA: TGTGCCAGCAGCTTGTACAGGGATTTACAGCCCCAGCATTTT

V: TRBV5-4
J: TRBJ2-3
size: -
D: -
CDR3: CASSLQGNTDTQYF
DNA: TGTGCCAGCAGCTTGCAGGGAAACACAGATACGCAGTATTTT

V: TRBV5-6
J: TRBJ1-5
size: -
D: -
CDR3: CASSLRVRGNNQPQHF
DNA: TGTGCCAGCAGCTTGCGCGTCAGGGGTAACAATCAGCCCCAGCATTTT

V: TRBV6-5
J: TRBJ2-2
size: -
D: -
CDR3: CASSFTNTGELFF
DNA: TGTGCCAGCAGTTTTACAAACACCGGGGAGCTGTTTTTT

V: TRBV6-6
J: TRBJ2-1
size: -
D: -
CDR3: CASSYVGSSYNEQFF
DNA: TGTGCCAGCAGTTACGTGGGGAGCTCCTACAATGAGCAGTTCTTC

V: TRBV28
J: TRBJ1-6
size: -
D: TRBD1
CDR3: CASRPRDRASPLHF
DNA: TGTGCCAGCAGACCACGGGACAGGGCTTCACCCCTCCACTTT

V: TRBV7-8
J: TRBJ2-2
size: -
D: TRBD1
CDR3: CASSGQKNTGELFF
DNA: TGTGCCAGCTCGGGACAGAAGAACACCGGGGAGCTGTTTTTT

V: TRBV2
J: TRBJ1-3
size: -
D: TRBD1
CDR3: CASKNRGTGNTIYF
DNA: TGTGCCAGCAAAAACAGGGGAACAGGAAACACCATATATTTT

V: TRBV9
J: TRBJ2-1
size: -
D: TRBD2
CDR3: CASSVGPASGDNEQFF
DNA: TGTGCCAGCAGCGTAGGGCCGGCTAGCGGGGACAATGAGCAGTTCTTC

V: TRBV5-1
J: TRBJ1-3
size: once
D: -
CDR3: CASSLDGTSTGNTIYF
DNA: TGCGCCAGCAGCTTGGACGGGACTTCGACTGGAAACACCATATATTTT

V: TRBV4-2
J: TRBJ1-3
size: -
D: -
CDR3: CASSQDSPGGYSGNTIYF
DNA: TGTGCCAGCAGCCAAGATTCCCCGGGAGGATACTCTGGAAACACCATATATTTT

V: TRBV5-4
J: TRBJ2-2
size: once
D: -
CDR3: CASSFRQSTGELFF
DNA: TGTGCCAGCAGCTTTAGACAGTCCACCGGGGAGCTGTTTTTT

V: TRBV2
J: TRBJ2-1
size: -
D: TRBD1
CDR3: CASSAQGIYNEQFF
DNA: TGTGCCAGCAGTGCACAGGGGATCTACAATGAGCAGTTCTTC

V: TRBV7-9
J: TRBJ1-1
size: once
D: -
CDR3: CASSLDLGRAGSEAFF
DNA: TGTGCCAGCAGCTTAGATTTAGGCAGGGCCGGTTCTGAAGCTTTCTTT

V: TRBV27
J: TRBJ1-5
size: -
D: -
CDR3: CASSPGTPHQPQHF
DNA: TGTGCCAGCAGTCCCGGGACACCCCATCAGCCCCAGCATTTT

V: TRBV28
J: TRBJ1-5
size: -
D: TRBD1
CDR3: CAIQGGSNQPQHF
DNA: TGTGCCATCCAGGGGGGCAGCAATCAGCCCCAGCATTTT

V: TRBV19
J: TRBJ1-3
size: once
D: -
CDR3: CASSMSSSGNTIYF
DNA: TGTGCCAGTAGTATGTCTTCCTCTGGAAACACCATATATTTT

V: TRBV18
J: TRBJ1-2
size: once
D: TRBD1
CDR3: CASSPGQGGLYGYTF
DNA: TGTGCCAGCTCACCCGGACAGGGCGGACTCTATGGCTACACCTTC

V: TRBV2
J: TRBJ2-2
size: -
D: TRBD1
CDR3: CASSDSDRGTGELFF
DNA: TGTGCCAGCAGTGATTCCGACAGGGGAACCGGGGAGCTGTTTTTT

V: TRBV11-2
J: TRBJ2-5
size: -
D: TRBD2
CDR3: CASSSLAVQETQYF
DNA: TGTGCCAGCAGCTCCCTAGCGGTGCAAGAGACCCAGTACTTC

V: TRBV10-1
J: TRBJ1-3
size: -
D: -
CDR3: CASSPGNSGNTIYF
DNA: TGCGCCAGCAGCCCGGGAAACTCTGGAAACACCATATATTTT

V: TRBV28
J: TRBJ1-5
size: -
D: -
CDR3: CASRQGQPQHF
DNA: TGTGCCAGCAGACAGGGTCAGCCCCAGCATTTT

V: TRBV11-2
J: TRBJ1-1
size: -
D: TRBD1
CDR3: CASSLQPGTANTEAFF
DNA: TGTGCCAGCAGCTTACAGCCCGGGACAGCGAACACTGAAGCTTTCTTT

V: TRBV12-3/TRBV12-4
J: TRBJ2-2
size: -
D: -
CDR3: CASSLQGRGELFF
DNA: TGTGCCAGCAGTTTGCAGGGCCGCGGGGAGCTGTTTTTT

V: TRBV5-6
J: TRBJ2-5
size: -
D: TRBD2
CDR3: CASSFGTSGGSETQYF
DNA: TGTGCCAGCAGCTTTGGGACTAGCGGGGGGTCAGAGACCCAGTACTTC

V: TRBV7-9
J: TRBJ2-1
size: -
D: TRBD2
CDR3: CASSQRLAGYNEQFF
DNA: TGTGCCAGCAGCCAAAGACTAGCGGGGTACAATGAGCAGTTCTTC

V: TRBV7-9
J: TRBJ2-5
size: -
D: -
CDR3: CASSPQVGIQETQYF
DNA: TGTGCCAGCAGCCCCCAGGTGGGCATCCAAGAGACCCAGTACTTC

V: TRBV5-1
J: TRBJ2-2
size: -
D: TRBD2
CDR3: CASSQKAGGLAAGELFF
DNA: TGCGCCAGCAGCCAAAAAGCGGGGGGGCTTGCTGCCGGGGAGCTGTTTTTT

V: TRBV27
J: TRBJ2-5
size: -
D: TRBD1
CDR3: CASSTRTGGERETQYF
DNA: TGTGCCAGCAGTACCCGGACAGGGGGCGAGAGAGAGACCCAGTACTTC

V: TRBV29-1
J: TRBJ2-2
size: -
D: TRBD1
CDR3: CSVGSGQPNTGELFF
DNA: TGCAGCGTTGGGTCGGGACAGCCGAACACCGGGGAGCTGTTTTTT

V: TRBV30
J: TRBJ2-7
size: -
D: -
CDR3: CALDMAMGRSYEQYF
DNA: TGTGCCCTGGACATGGCAATGGGCAGATCCTACGAGCAGTACTTC

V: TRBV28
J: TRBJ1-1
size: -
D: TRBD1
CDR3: CASRDPGQGLSEAFF
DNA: TGTGCCAGCAGAGACCCGGGACAGGGACTTTCTGAAGCTTTCTTT

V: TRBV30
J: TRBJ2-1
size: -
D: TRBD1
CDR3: CAWSHGTGNNEQFF
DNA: TGTGCCTGGTCCCACGGGACAGGGAACAATGAGCAGTTCTTC